The 16 T cell receptor delta chains below all came from one sample that was sequenced in a study of delta chains in infants with herpesvirus infections. Reverse transcription of PBMC RNA used primers specific for the gamma and delta chains. TCRdb reprocessed the RT-PCR reads using CATT. The repertoire has some 1,000 delta-chain clones, under 35% of them found once; the top ten carry roughly 18%. Sequenced material: peripheral blood, taken at time point 3 of longitudinal follow-up. The receptors stem from a human donor who was a Ugandan infant, either HIV-exposed or HIV-unexposed (not recorded which).

CDR3 sequence (DNA): TGTGCCTGTGACATTTTGGGTGGGGGCCCCAACACCGATAAACTCATCTTT. Residues: CACDILGGGPNTDKLIF. This chain uses TRDV2 with TRDJ1; tentatively, D is TRDD3 (6 bases). With 2 bases removed from V and 0 bases from J, the gap between germline ends came to 18 bases. Germline V gene lookup returns CDR1 GEAIGNYY and CDR2 EKD. There are 17 residues in the CDR3.

The chain joins TRDV1 to TRDJ1, with 7 bases lining up with TRDD2. Germline lookup yields CDR1 TSWWSYY and CDR2 QGS. CDR3 length equals 20 residues. The V segment lost 2 bases and the J segment 0 bases; nucleotides outside the gene matches: 18. CDR3 sequence: CALGENPYFWVLPNTDKLIF. The CDR3 DNA is TGTGCTCTTGGGGAAAATCCCTACTTCTGGGTTCTTCCTAACACCGATAAACTCATCTTT.

About this clone itself: A read error is possible here, since a much larger clone lies one base away. The CDR3 DNA sequence: TGTGCTCTTGTGGGGCATAGCCTCACTCTTTTCTCCTGGGACACCCGACAGATGTTTTTC. The encoded protein is CALVGHSLTLFSWDTRQMFF. The chain is built from TRDV1 and TRDJ3, with D possibly TRDD3 on 5 matching bases. V lost 7 bases and J lost 0, with 22 bases in between. The germline V gene has CDR1 TSWWSYY and CDR2 QGS. The length of the CDR3 is 20 residues.

This clone was found a few times. The chain carries TRDV1 and TRDJ1, with TRDD3 matching over 9 bases. With V trimmed by 2 bases and J by 0 bases, 19 bases remained unmatched. This CDR3 is 21 amino acids long. Germline CDR1 reads TSWWSYY; CDR2 reads QGS. Here the CDR3 DNA reads TGTGCTCTTGGGGAAACCAGCCCGTACTGGGGGACTAACTCGTACACCGATAAACTCATCTTT. Encoded protein: CALGETSPYWGTNSYTDKLIF.

Concerning this clone itself: Other nucleotide sequences from this sample produce the same CDR3. The gene calls are TRDV1 and TRDJ4; possibly TRDD2 or TRDD3 for D (6 bases each). Germline lookup yields CDR1 TSWWSYY and CDR2 QGS. V shed 2 bases and J shed 0 bases, with 34 bases lying between them. The CDR3 is 22 residues long. The CDR3 loop reads CALGELFGAFPFVVGGTRPLIF. As DNA, the CDR3 is TGTGCTCTTGGGGAATTATTCGGGGCCTTCCCCTTCGTGGTGGGGGGCACCAGACCCCTGATCTTT.

This clone was seen once. It is unclear where the CDR3 begins or ends on the DNA, so no DNA is shown, and the CDR3 is as TCRdb lists it. The V call is TRAV29/DV5, the J call TRDJ1; the table assigns TRDD3, which was not confirmed against the DNA. Germline CDR1 reads NSMFDY; CDR2 reads ISSIKDK. The CDR3 totals 23 residues, both ends included. The CDR3: CSVLLCSKRAPLVLGDKTDKLIF.

A few counts support this clone. The V call is TRDV1, the J call TRDJ1, with 10 bases aligning to TRDD3. V lost 6 bases to trimming and J lost 0 bases; unmatched junction nucleotides: 28. Germline V gene lookup returns CDR1 TSWWSYY and CDR2 QGS. The CDR3 has 23 residues. The CDR3 is CALGSGIFHLRVGDTSYTDKLIF. The CDR3 DNA follows: TGTGCTCTTGGATCCGGGATTTTCCACTTGAGGGTGGGGGATACTTCGTACACCGATAAACTCATCTTT.

By share, this clone ranks as large. The chain has TRDV2 and TRDJ3; 10 nucleotides agree with TRDD3. The trim removed 0 bases at V and 0 bases at J, leaving 13 bases unmatched. Germline V gene data show CDR1 as GEAIGNYY and CDR2 as EKD. The length of the CDR3 is 22 residues. The CDR3 spells CACDTVGPGDTRGSWDTRQMFF. DNA for the CDR3: TGTGCCTGTGACACCGTCGGTCCGGGGGATACGCGGGGCTCCTGGGACACCCGACAGATGTTTTTC.

This clone is large by share. This rearrangement joins TRDV2 to TRDJ1, with TRDD3 matching over 8 bases. CDR3 size: 18 residues. V trimming: 3 bases; J trimming: 1 base; junction bases outside the gene matches: 15. CDR1 and CDR2 (germline): GEAIGNYY, EKD. The CDR3 bases are TGTGCCTGTGACTCCCTTTTACTGGGGGCTCCTAGCACCGATAAACTCATCTTT. Residues: CACDSLLLGAPSTDKLIF.

Points on this clone: Only one base separates this from a far larger clonotype, so it likely reflects a read error. The chain uses TRDV1 and TRDJ1, with 9 bases identical to TRDD2. Germline V gene lookup returns CDR1 TSWWSYY and CDR2 QGS. This CDR3 region has 22 residues. V was clipped by 0 bases and J by 1 base; unmatched bases: 21. The CDR3 loop reads CALGELAFLHRRVTFSTDKLIF. The CDR3 DNA is TGTGCTCTTGGGGAACTTGCCTTCCTACACAGGAGGGTGACTTTTTCCACCGATAAACTCATCTTT.

This clone is deemed large. Other DNA sequences in the same sample also yield this CDR3. The V and J genes are TRAV38-2/DV8 and TRDJ1; D not resolved. Trimming shortened V by 7 bases and J by 0 bases, and 13 bases separated the two germline ends. Germline V gives CDR1 TSESDYY, CDR2 QEAYKQQN. The CDR3 runs to 14 residues. The CDR3 region is CAYYHGGYTDKLIF. DNA for the CDR3: TGTGCTTATTATCACGGCGGATACACCGATAAACTCATCTTT.

The J gene is TRDJ1, the V gene TRDV1; 9 bases map to TRDD3. CDR1 TSWWSYY and CDR2 QGS come from the germline V gene. This CDR3 is 23 amino acids long. The trim removed 2 bases at V and 0 bases at J, leaving 25 bases unmatched. This chain's CDR3 is CALGEGSEEGRTGGRRYTDKLIF. The CDR3 region has the DNA TGTGCTCTTGGGGAAGGTTCCGAAGAGGGTCGTACTGGGGGAAGGAGGTACACCGATAAACTCATCTTT.

V gene TRDV1 combines with J gene TRDJ1; TRDD3 matches at 8 bases. The junction had 26 bases not matched to a gene; V was cut back by 3 bases and J by 8 bases. Germline assignment: CDR1 TSWWSYY and CDR2 QGS. CDR3 size: 20 residues. The DNA of the CDR3 is TGTGCTCTTGGGGATCCTCTGCCTTGCCGACTGGGGGCTATAGCCGGAAAACTCATCTTT. This codes for CALGDPLPCRLGAIAGKLIF.

On this clone: This sequence is one base from a far larger clone and is likely a read error. Other DNA sequences of this sample code for an identical CDR3. This chain uses TRDV3 with TRDJ1; possibly TRDD2 for D (6 bases). Deletions cut 0 bases from V and 3 bases from J, with 26 bases between. Germline values: CDR1 TVYSNPD, CDR2 GDNSRS (reference sequence). The CDR3 contains 18 residues. For the CDR3, the DNA is TGTGCCTTTAGCTTGGCGGCTATTCCTAATTGGCACGCCGATAAACTCATCTTT. Translation: CAFSLAAIPNWHADKLIF.

The chain employs TRDV2 and TRDJ1, with 7 bases matching TRDD3. With V trimmed by 2 bases and J by 0 bases, 8 bases remained unmatched. This CDR3 contains 16 residues. The germline V gene encodes CDR1 GEAIGNYY and CDR2 EKD. The CDR3 here is CACDRLGIQYTDKLIF. CDR3 nucleotides: TGTGCCTGTGACAGACTGGGGATTCAGTACACCGATAAACTCATCTTT.

This clone is large in the sample. The chain uses TRDV2 and TRDJ1; TRDD3 aligns across 9 bases. Germline V gene data show CDR1 as GEAIGNYY and CDR2 as EKD. Trimming cost V 3 bases and J 0 bases; bases outside gene matches: 16. CDR3 size: 19 residues. This CDR3 is CACDPAGPGGSFYTDKLIF. The CDR3 coding sequence is TGTGCCTGTGACCCCGCGGGTCCTGGGGGATCATTTTACACCGATAAACTCATCTTT.